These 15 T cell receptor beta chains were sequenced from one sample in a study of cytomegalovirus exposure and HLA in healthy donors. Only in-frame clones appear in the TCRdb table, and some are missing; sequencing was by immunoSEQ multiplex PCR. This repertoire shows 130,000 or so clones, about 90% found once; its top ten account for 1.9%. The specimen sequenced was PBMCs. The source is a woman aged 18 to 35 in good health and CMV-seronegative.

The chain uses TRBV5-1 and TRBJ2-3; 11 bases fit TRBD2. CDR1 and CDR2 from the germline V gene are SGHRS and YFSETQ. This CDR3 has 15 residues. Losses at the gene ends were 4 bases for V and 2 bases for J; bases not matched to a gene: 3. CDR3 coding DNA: TGCGCCAGCAGCCCGGGACTAGCGGTCACAGATACGCAGTATTTT. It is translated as CASSPGLAVTDTQYF. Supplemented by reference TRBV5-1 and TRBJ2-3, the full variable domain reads KAGVTQTPRYLIKTRGQQVTLSCSPISGHRSVSWYQQTPGQGLQFLFEYFSETQRNKGNFPGRFSGRQFSNSRSEMNVSTLELGDSALYLCASSPGLAVTDTQYFGPGTRLTVL.

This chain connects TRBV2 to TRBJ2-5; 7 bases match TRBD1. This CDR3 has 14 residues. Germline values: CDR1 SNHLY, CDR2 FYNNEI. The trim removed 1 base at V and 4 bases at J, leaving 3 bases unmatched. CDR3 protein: CASSEDRGLETQYF. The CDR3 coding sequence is TGTGCCAGCAGTGAAGACAGGGGTCTAGAGACCCAGTACTTC.

DNA for the CDR3: TGTGCCAGCAGCGTAGCGGGAGGGCCAAATGAGCAGTTCTTC. It yields the protein CASSVAGGPNEQFF. This sequence joins TRBV9 and TRBJ2-1; the match to TRBD2 covers 8 bases. With V trimmed by 0 bases and J by 7 bases, 3 bases remained unmatched. CDR3 length equals 14 residues. Germline CDR1 SGDLS, CDR2 YYNGEE.

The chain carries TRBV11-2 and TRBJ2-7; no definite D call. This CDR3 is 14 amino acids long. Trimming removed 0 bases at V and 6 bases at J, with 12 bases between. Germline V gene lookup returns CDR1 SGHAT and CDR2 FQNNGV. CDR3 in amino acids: CASSLEGREGEQYF. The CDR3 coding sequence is TGTGCCAGCAGCTTAGAGGGCAGAGAAGGCGAGCAGTACTTC.

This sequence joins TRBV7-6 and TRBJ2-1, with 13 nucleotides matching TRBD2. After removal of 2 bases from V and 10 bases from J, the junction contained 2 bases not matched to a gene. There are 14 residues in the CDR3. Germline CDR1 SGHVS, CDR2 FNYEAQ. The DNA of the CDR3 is TGTGCCAGCAGCTTAAAACTAGCGGGAGGGGAGCAGTTCTTC. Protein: CASSLKLAGGEQFF.

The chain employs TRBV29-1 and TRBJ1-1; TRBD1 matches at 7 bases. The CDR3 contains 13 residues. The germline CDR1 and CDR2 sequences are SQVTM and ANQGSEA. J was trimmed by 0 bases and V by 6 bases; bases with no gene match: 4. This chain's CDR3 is CSVRDSMNTEAFF. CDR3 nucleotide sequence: TGCAGCGTCCGGGACAGTATGAACACTGAAGCTTTCTTT. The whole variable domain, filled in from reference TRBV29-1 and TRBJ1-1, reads SAVISQKPSRDICQRGTSLTIQCQVDSQVTMMFWYRQQPGQSLTLIATANQGSEATYESGFVIDKFPISRPNLTFSTLTVSNMSPEDSSIYLCSVRDSMNTEAFFGQGTRLTVV.

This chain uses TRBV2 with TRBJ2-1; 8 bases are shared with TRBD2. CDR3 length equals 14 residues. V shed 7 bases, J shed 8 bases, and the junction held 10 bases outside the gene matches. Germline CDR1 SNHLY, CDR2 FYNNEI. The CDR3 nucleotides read TGTGCCAGCAACCCCTCGACTAGCGCGGATGAGCAGTTCTTC. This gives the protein CASNPSTSADEQFF. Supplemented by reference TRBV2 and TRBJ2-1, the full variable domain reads EPEVTQTPSHQVTQMGQEVILRCVPISNHLYFYWYRQILGQKVEFLVSFYNNEISEKSEIFDDQFSVERPDGSNFTLKIRSTKLEDSAMYFCASNPSTSADEQFFGPGTRLTVL.

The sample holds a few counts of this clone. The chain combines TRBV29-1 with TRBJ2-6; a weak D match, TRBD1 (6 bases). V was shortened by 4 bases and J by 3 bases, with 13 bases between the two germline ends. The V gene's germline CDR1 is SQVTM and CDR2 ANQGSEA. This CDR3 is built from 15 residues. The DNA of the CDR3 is TGCAGCGTTGGAGACAGGTTCGGTGGGGCCAACGTCCTGACTTTC. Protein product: CSVGDRFGGANVLTF.

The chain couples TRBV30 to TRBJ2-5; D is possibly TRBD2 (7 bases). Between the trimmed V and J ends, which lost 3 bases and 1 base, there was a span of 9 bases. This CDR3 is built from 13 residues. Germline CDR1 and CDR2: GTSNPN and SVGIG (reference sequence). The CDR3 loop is CAWSGGLQETQYF. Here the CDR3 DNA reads TGTGCCTGGAGCGGGGGGCTCCAAGAGACCCAGTACTTC. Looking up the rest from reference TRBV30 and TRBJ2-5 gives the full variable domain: SQTIHQWPATLVQPVGSPLSLECTVEGTSNPNLYWYRQAAGRGLQLLFYSVGIGQISSEVPQNLSASRPQDRQFILSSKKLLLSDSGFYLCAWSGGLQETQYFGPGTRLLVL.

The CDR3 coding sequence is TGTGCCAGCAGCTTAGACTCCCTCGGTGAGCAGTTCTTC. The encoded protein is CASSLDSLGEQFF. The chain joins TRBV13 to TRBJ2-1; no definite D call. The CDR3 is 13 amino acids. V was cut by 1 base and J by 9 bases, with 10 bases left in between. Germline V gene lookup returns CDR1 PRHDT and CDR2 FYEKMQ (reference sequence).

CDR3 loop: CASSRRTSGAHEQFF. The CDR3 DNA follows: TGTGCCAGCAGTAGGAGGACTAGCGGAGCCCATGAGCAGTTCTTC. The chain couples TRBV2 to TRBJ2-1, with 10 bases that match TRBD2. This CDR3 has 15 amino acids. Germline V lookup: CDR1 SNHLY, CDR2 FYNNEI. With V trimmed by 5 bases and J by 8 bases, 9 bases remained unmatched.

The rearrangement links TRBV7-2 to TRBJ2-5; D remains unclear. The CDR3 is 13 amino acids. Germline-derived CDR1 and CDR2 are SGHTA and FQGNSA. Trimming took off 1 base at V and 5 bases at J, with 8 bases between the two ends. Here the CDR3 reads CASSLDLPETQYF. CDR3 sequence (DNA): TGTGCCAGCAGCTTAGATCTCCCTGAGACCCAGTACTTC.

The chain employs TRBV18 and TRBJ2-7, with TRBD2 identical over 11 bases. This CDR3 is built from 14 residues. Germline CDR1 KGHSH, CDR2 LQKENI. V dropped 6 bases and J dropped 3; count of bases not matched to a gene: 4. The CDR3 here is CASSQTSGDYEQYF. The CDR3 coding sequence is TGTGCCAGCTCCCAGACTAGCGGGGACTACGAGCAGTACTTC. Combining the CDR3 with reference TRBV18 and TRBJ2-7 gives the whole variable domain NAGVMQNPRHLVRRRGQEARLRCSPMKGHSHVYWYRQLPEEGLKFMVYLQKENIIDESGMPKERFSAEFPKEGPSILRIQQVVRGDSAAYFCASSQTSGDYEQYFGPGTRLTVT.

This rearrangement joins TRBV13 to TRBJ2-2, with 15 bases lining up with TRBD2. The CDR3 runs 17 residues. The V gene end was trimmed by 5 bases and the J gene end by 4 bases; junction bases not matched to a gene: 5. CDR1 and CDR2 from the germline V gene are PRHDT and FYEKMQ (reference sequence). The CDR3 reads CASSRTSGGAGTGELFF. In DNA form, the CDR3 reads TGTGCCAGCAGCCGGACTAGCGGGGGGGCGGGCACCGGGGAGCTGTTTTTT.

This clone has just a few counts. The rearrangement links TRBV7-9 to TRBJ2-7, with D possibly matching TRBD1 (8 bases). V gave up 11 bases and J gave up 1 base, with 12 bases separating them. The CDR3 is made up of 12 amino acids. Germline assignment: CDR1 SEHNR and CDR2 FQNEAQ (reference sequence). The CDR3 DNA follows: TGTGCCGGACAGGGAGGGTCCTACGAGCAGTACTTC. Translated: CAGQGGSYEQYF.